The clone carrying this T cell receptor beta chain was recorded at least ten times. Antigen: not known. During its preparation, the TCRbeta library received unique molecular identifiers. In TCRdb, the PCR reads were re-called with MiXCR into one record per CDR3 protein. The sample has hundreds of thousands of distinct CDR3 sequences, 10% to 15% seen once. V trimming: 7 bases; J trimming: 10 bases; junction bases outside the gene matches: 13. The CDR3 totals 14 residues. Per the germline V gene, CDR1 is MDHEN and CDR2 is SYDVKM. This sample is drawn from a study of T-cell reconstitution after alpha-beta-depleted transplantation in children. Notes on the study in general: Alpha-beta T cells about two months after transplant reportedly derived from several hundred expanded graft clones.

The origin of this receptor is a male patient younger than 18 who had a stem cell transplant for acute myeloid leukemia, so the T cells may come from the graft donor. The source material was PBMCs, mostly from graft donor cells, sampled 360 days after TCRalphabeta/CD19-depleted stem cell transplant. The chain has TRBV28 and TRBJ2-7; 10 bases are a match to TRBD2. CDR3 in amino acids: CASNSEILAGDQYF. DNA for the CDR3: TGTGCCAGCAATTCGGAGATCCTAGCGGGAGATCAGTACTTC.